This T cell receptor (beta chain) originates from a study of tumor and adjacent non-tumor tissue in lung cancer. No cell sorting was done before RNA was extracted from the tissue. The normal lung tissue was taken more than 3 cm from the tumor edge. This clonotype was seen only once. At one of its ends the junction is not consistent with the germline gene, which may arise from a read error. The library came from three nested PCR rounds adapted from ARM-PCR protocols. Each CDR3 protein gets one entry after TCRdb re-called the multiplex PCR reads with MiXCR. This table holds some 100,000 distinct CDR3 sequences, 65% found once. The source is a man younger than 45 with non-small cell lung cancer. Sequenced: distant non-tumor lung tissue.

DNA for the CDR3: TGCGCCTGCAGTTTGGAGCGATATCAATACAATGAGCAGTTCTTC. Translation gives CACSLERYQYNEQFF. The gene calls are TRBV5-1 and TRBJ2-1; D gene uncertain. Germline V gene data show CDR1 as SGHRS and CDR2 as YFSETQ. This CDR3 is built from 15 residues. Variable domain in full (rest from reference TRBV5-1 and TRBJ2-1): KAGVTQTPRYLIKTRGQQVTLSCSPISGHRSVSWYQQTPGQGLQFLFEYFSETQRNKGNFPGRFSGRQFSNSRSEMNVSTLELGDSALYLCACSLERYQYNEQFFGPGTRLTVL.